This entry features one TCR beta chain sequence. This sample was included in a study of cytomegalovirus exposure and HLA in healthy donors. Germline loops: CDR1 KGHSH, CDR2 LQKENI. The CDR3 has 14 amino acids. V lost 5 bases and J lost 2; bases outside the gene matches: 5. Assay: immunoSEQ multiplex PCR; the TCRdb copy retains only in-frame clones and omits some. The sample has 120,000 to 150,000 clones, about 86% seen once. Sequencing input: PBMCs. V gene TRBV18 combines with J gene TRBJ2-7, with TRBD1 identical over 8 bases. The clonotype was recovered from a young man in good health and CMV-seronegative. The CDR3 region is CASSVGQGAYEQYF. As DNA, the CDR3 is TGTGCCAGCTCAGTTGGACAGGGCGCCTACGAGCAGTACTTC.